This is a list of T cell receptor beta chains from one sample in a study of response to subunit inactivated influenza vaccine. MiXCR, run by TCRdb on the RT-PCR reads, gives a single entry per CDR3 protein. The sample holds around 470,000 distinct CDR3 sequences, approximately 7.2% seen once. Sequenced here: PBMCs from blood, sampled around 25 months after vaccination. These receptor sequences come from a man between 50 and 75 years old who received an inactivated influenza vaccine. Each CDR3 is given with its conserved first and last residue. A D gene is named only where the DNA matches it firmly. Size values are once, few and many counts, or a class for expanded clones, and some rows have none.

V	D	size	J	length	DNA	CDR3
TRBV10-3	TRBD1	many	TRBJ1-2	15	TGTGCCATCAGGGGGACAGCCGATGCTAACTATGGCTACACCTTC	CAIRGTADANYGYTF
TRBV5-1	-	-	TRBJ2-5	16	TGCGCCAGCTCGACGGTGGGCAGGTCGACCGAAGTATCCCAGTACTTC	CASSTVGRSTEVSQYF
TRBV21-1	-	-	TRBJ2-7	16	TGTGCCAGCAGACGCTCCTACGGGCCTATAACCTACGAGCAGTACTTC	CASRRSYGPITYEQYF
TRBV5-1	-	many	TRBJ2-7	14	TGCGCCAGCAGCGGGTCAGGGGCCTCCTACGAGCAGTACTTC	CASSGSGASYEQYF
TRBV4-3	TRBD2	many	TRBJ2-5	17	TGCGCCAGCAGCCAAGATCTGGCTAGCGGGAGATTCGAGACCCAGTACTTC	CASSQDLASGRFETQYF
TRBV30	TRBD1	few	TRBJ2-3	13	TGTGCCTGGAATAGGGGGCTCCCAGATACGCAGTATTTT	CAWNRGLPDTQYF
TRBV11-2	TRBD1	few	TRBJ2-3	15	TGTGCCAGCAGCTTTTCGGGGACAGTCACAGATACGCAGTATTTT	CASSFSGTVTDTQYF
TRBV9	-	few	TRBJ2-1	11	TGTGCCAGCAGGGGACCGTCAGGGCAGTTCTTC	CASRGPSGQFF
TRBV5-1	-	-	TRBJ2-7	13	TGCGCCAGCAGGCCTAGCGAGGCCTACGAGCAGTACTTC	CASRPSEAYEQYF
TRBV2	TRBD1	many	TRBJ1-2	16	TGTGCCAGCATGACAGTGGGCAGGGGGCTGGCCTATGGCTACACCTTC	CASMTVGRGLAYGYTF
TRBV24-1	TRBD1	-	TRBJ2-7	16	TGTGCCACCCCGGGGGGGACAGGGGGCTTCGCCTACGAGCAGTACTTC	CATPGGTGGFAYEQYF
TRBV11-2	-	many	TRBJ1-2	13	TGTGCCAGCAGCCCCCAAGGTGTCTATGGCTACACCTTC	CASSPQGVYGYTF
TRBV13	-	few	TRBJ2-5	15	TGTGCCAGCAGCTCCCGAAGAGGAATTCAAGAGACCCAGTACTTC	CASSSRRGIQETQYF
TRBV6-1	TRBD2	many	TRBJ2-1	17	TGTGCCAGCAGGGGATTGGAGCGGGGGGGCTCCTACAATGAGCAGTTCTTC	CASRGLERGGSYNEQFF
TRBV11-1	TRBD1	few	TRBJ1-6	18	TGTGCCAGCAGCTTGCTTGGGACAGCGCCTTCCTATAATTCACCCCTCCACTTT	CASSLLGTAPSYNSPLHF
TRBV4-3	-	-	TRBJ2-3	16	TGCGCCAGCAGCCAAGAAGGCAGGGGCAGCACAGATACGCAGTATTTT	CASSQEGRGSTDTQYF
TRBV5-1	-	many	TRBJ1-2	15	TGCGCCAGCAGCTTGGGGGACGGGATCCACTATGGCTACACCTTC	CASSLGDGIHYGYTF
TRBV12-3/TRBV12-4	-	-	TRBJ1-1	11	TGTGCCAGCAGTCTGGGCCCGAAAGCTTTCTTT	CASSLGPKAFF
TRBV7-2	-	few	TRBJ2-1	14	TGTGCCAGCATGAGCAGGGGCGTATACAATGAGCAGTTCTTC	CASMSRGVYNEQFF
TRBV20-1	-	few	TRBJ2-5	15	TGCAGTGCTCCGAGCCTCAAATCTAGCGTAGAGACCCAGTACTTC	CSAPSLKSSVETQYF
TRBV5-1	-	-	TRBJ1-1	14	TGCGCCAGCAGCTCAGGGGCAGCGAACACTGAAGCTTTCTTT	CASSSGAANTEAFF
TRBV4-1	-	few	TRBJ1-3	16	TGCGCCAGCAGCCAAGTAGGTAGAGGTACAGGAAACACCATATATTTT	CASSQVGRGTGNTIYF